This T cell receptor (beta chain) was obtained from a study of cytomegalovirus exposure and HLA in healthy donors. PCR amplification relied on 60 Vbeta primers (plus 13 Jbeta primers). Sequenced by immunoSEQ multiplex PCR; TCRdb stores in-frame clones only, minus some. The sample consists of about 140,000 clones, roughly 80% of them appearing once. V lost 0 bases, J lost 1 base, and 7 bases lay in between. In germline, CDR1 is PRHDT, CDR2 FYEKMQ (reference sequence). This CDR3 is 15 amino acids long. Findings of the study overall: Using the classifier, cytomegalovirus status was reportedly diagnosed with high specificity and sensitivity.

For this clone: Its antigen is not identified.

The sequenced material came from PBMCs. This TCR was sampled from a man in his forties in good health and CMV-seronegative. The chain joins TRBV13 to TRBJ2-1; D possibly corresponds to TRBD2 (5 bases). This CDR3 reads CASSLGTTSYNEQFF. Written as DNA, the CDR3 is TGTGCCAGCAGCTTAGGGACTACTTCCTACAATGAGCAGTTCTTC. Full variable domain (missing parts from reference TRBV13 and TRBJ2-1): AAGVIQSPRHLIKEKRETATLKCYPIPRHDTVYWYQQGPGQDPQFLISFYEKMQSDKGSIPDRFSAQQFSDYHSELNMSSLELGDSALYFCASSLGTTSYNEQFFGPGTRLTVL.